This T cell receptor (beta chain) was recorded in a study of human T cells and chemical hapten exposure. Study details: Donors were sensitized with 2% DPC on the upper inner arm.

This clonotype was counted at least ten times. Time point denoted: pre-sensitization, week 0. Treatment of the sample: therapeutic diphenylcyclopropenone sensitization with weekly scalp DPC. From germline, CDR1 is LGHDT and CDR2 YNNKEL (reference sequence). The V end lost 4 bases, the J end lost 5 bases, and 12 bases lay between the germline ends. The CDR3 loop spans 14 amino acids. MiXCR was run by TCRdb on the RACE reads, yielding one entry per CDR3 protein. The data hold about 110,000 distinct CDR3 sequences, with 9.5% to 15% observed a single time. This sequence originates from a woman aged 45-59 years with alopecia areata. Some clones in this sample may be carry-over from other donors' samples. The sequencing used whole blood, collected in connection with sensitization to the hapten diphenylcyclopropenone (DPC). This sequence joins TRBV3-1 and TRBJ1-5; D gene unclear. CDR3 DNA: TGTGCCAGCAGCCTTGGCAGGAACTATCAGCCCCAGCATTTT. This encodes CASSLGRNYQPQHF.